This T cell receptor (beta chain) was observed in a study of blood T cell repertoires in COVID-19. For the study at large: Specimens from acute and convalescent COVID-19 originated in the United States, Italy and Spain. The analysed material was cDNA or gDNA that came from T cells, B-cell-depleted T cells, or PBMCs.

Trimming took 4 bases from V and 4 from J; bases not matched to a gene: 10. Germline assignment: CDR1 LGHNA and CDR2 YNFKEQ. This CDR3 is built from 16 residues. Original handling: Using reference gene primer amplification, nucleated cell counts were estimated. Data came from immunoSEQ multiplex PCR; TCRdb stores just in-frame clones and leaves some out. From that table come the V and J calls and clone size; the DNA was used to work out D and trimming. Of 130,000 to 150,000 clones detected, approximately 81% appear once; the ten largest clones hold roughly 34%. The chain joins TRBV4-2 to TRBJ1-1; the match to TRBD1 covers 9 bases. The receptor's source is a human donor in a cohort sampled during active COVID-19. The sequenced sample was peripheral blood. This CDR3 reads CASSLGPATGGTEAFF. In DNA form, the CDR3 reads TGTGCCAGCAGCCTGGGGCCGGCGACAGGGGGCACTGAAGCTTTCTTT.